The sequence of this T cell receptor (beta chain) was determined in a study (dated by TCRdb to about 2017). Background for the entire study: To characterize human CD8+ TCR repertoires that recognize immunodominant viral antigens, the researchers relied on sequence and structural analyses.

Notes on this clonotype: It lacks a known antigen. No base-level quality is on record; no much larger clone is a single base apart.

V loses 2 bases, J loses 8 bases, and the germline ends lie 14 bases apart. The germline V gene (reference sequence) sets CDR1 to LNHDA and CDR2 to SQIVND. Including the terminal cysteine and phenylalanine, the CDR3 comprises 14 residues. Of the read, only the CDR3 DNA is kept; its 42 bases are in frame from base 1. TCRdb records Illumina HiSeq 2500 as the sequencer. In TCRdb, the public reads were trimmed at Q25 with fastp and aligned with MiXCR, with productive beta chains retained. Every entry covers one CDR3 protein and lists the most common genes and DNA from its rows. For this sample there are 1,100 or so distinct CDR3 sequences; about 40% appear just once. The ten largest clones take up around two thirds of the sample. Broader findings and caveats from the paper: CD8+ TCR repertoires specific to different immunodominant viral antigens were reported to be distinct from each other and highly diverse.

The sample comprised CD8+ T cells (not recorded whether cultured). The rearrangement combines TRBV19 with TRBJ2-3; the D gene is perhaps TRBD2, from 6 matching bases. The TCR sequence derives from a male donor. For the CDR3, the sequence is CASSIRSGESTQYF. The sequenced DNA: TGTGCCAGTAGTATAAGGTCGGGAGAGAGTACGCAGTATTTT.